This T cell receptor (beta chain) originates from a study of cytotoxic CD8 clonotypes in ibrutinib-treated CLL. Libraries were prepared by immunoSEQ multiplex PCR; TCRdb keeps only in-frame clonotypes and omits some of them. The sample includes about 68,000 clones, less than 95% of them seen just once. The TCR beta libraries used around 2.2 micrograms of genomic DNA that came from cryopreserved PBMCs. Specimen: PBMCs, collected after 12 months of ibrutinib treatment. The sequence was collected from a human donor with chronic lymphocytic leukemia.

The CDR3: CSVEDPEDLERDTQYF. CDR3 DNA sequence: TGCAGCGTTGAAGATCCTGAGGACTTGGAACGCGATACGCAGTATTTT. The gene calls are TRBV29-1 and TRBJ2-3; possible D gene TRBD2, 5 bases. Germline CDR1 is SQVTM and CDR2 is ANQGSEA. This CDR3 comprises 16 residues. With 0 bases removed from V and 6 bases from J, the gap between germline ends came to 19 bases.